One sample yielded the 12 T cell receptor beta chains listed below, sequenced in a study of vaccination and CD4 T cells after COVID-19. These receptors have no identified antigens. Cultured CD4+ T cells had their DNA profiled by the Oncomine TCR Beta short-read assay. One entry per CDR3 protein results from TCRdb running MiXCR on the PCR reads. The sample holds about 20,000 distinct CDR3 sequences, 50% to 55% seen once. Indicated treatment: approximately nine-day PBMC culture with coronavirus spike peptide pools or control peptides (ViraFEST assay). Material: CD4+ T cells from blood, cultured in vitro. These receptors were obtained from a human donor who had recovered from COVID-19.

The rearrangement joins TRBV27 to TRBJ2-3; 9 bases align to TRBD2. This CDR3 spans 16 amino acids. Losses at the gene ends were 4 bases for V and 3 bases for J; bases not matched to a gene: 8. From germline, CDR1 is MNHEY and CDR2 SMNVEV (reference sequence). CDR3 in DNA: TGTGCCAGCAGTTCATTGGGTAGCGGGAGAACAGATACGCAGTATTTT. Its translation: CASSSLGSGRTDTQYF.

This clonotype was observed a single time. V usage is TRBV6-1 and J usage is TRBJ2-7; 10 nucleotides line up with TRBD1. Trimming cost V 6 bases and J 0 bases; bases outside gene matches: 8. The CDR3 sequence is 16 residues long. In germline, CDR1 is MNHNS, CDR2 SASEGT. The CDR3 bases are TGTGCCAGCAGGCACGGGGGGACAGGGGTCTCCTACGAGCAGTACTTC. It specifies CASRHGGTGVSYEQYF.

V usage is TRBV7-8 and J usage is TRBJ2-2, with D perhaps matching TRBD1 (6 bases). Germline V gene sequence: CDR1 SGHVS, CDR2 FQNEAQ. The CDR3 is 15 amino acids. With 1 base removed from V and 2 bases from J, the gap between germline ends came to 8 bases. The CDR3 protein is CASSLVGGNTGELFF. As DNA, the CDR3 is TGTGCCAGCAGCTTAGTTGGGGGCAACACCGGGGAGCTGTTTTTT.

The J gene is TRBJ2-1, the V gene TRBV2; D gene ambiguous. Germline CDR1 and CDR2: SNHLY and FYNNEI. The ends were cut back, 6 bases at V and 5 bases at J, with 5 bases in the middle. This CDR3 has 11 amino acids. This chain's CDR3 is CASRGDNEQFF. DNA for the CDR3: TGTGCCAGCAGGGGCGACAATGAGCAGTTCTTC.

The chain has TRBV20-1 and TRBJ2-3, with 8 bases that match TRBD1. The CDR3 sequence is 16 residues long. Germline loops: CDR1 DFQATT, CDR2 SNEGSKA (reference sequence). V lost 3 bases to trimming and J lost 6 bases; unmatched junction nucleotides: 14. The CDR3 is CSASPSQTGGSDTQYF. CDR3 bases: TGCAGTGCTAGCCCGTCGCAAACAGGGGGTTCGGATACGCAGTATTTT.

The chain employs TRBV20-1 and TRBJ1-2; D is perhaps TRBD1 (5 bases). Trimming left V 0 bases short and J 1 base short, with 24 bases between. The germline CDR1 and CDR2 sequences are DFQATT and SNEGSKA (reference sequence). This CDR3 is 19 amino acids long. Here the CDR3 reads CSARERVSRGRPYNYGYTF. Here the CDR3 DNA reads TGCAGTGCTAGAGAGAGGGTGTCGAGGGGCCGACCTTATAACTATGGCTACACCTTC.

This clonotype has more than one count but fewer than ten. The chain links TRBV15 to TRBJ1-2, with unresolved D. V was trimmed by 2 bases and J by 1 base, leaving 8 bases between them. Germline CDR1 is LNHNV and CDR2 is YYDKDF (reference sequence). The CDR3 has 14 residues. The CDR3 DNA sequence: TGTGCCACCAGCAGACCCGGGATTAACTATGGCTACACCTTC. Translating it yields CATSRPGINYGYTF. The full variable domain, rest sourced from reference TRBV15 and TRBJ1-2, is DAMVIQNPRYQVTQFGKPVTLSCSQTLNHNVMYWYQQKSSQAPKLLFHYYDKDFNNEADTPDNFQSRRPNTSFCFLDIRSPGLGDTAMYLCATSRPGINYGYTFGSGTRLTVV.

This clonotype was found a few times. The chain carries TRBV7-9 and TRBJ2-3, with a weak D call TRBD1 (6 bases). Germline CDR1 is SEHNR and CDR2 is FQNEAQ (reference sequence). CDR3 length: 17 amino acids. Trimming left V 3 bases short and J 4 bases short, with 20 bases between. The CDR3 nucleotides are TGTGCCAGCAGCTTCGGGACACCGATCGAGGGAGCAGATACGCAGTATTTT. Its translation: CASSFGTPIEGADTQYF.

The CDR3 bases are TGTGCCACCAGTGATTTCGCTTGGGACCGTCAGAACACTGAAGCTTTCTTT. Amino acids: CATSDFAWDRQNTEAFF. The rearrangement uses TRBV24-1 and TRBJ1-1; a weak D match, TRBD1 (5 bases). Germline assignment: CDR1 KGHDR and CDR2 SFDVKD. CDR3 size: 17 residues. The V gene lost 1 base and the J gene lost 1 base, with 15 bases spanning the gap.

The J gene is TRBJ2-5, the V gene TRBV18, with D possibly being TRBD1 (5 bases). Deletions cut 2 bases from V and 3 bases from J, with 13 bases between. Germline lookup yields CDR1 KGHSH and CDR2 LQKENI. This CDR3 has 15 residues. CDR3 protein: CASSPTVGREETQYF. CDR3 coding DNA: TGTGCCAGCTCACCAACGGTTGGCAGGGAAGAGACCCAGTACTTC.

The gene calls are TRBV6-2 or TRBV6-3 and TRBJ2-1; 10 nucleotides line up with TRBD2. This CDR3 contains 17 residues. Germline values: CDR1 MNHEY, CDR2 SVGEGT. The J segment lost 2 bases and the V segment lost 6 bases, leaving 10 bases of the junction unmatched. DNA for the CDR3: TGTGCCAGCAGCCCACAGGTTAGCGGGGGGACCTACAATGAGCAGTTCTTC. This gives the protein CASSPQVSGGTYNEQFF.

This clonotype showed up just a few times. The gene calls are TRBV24-1 and TRBJ1-5; D not resolved. Trimming took 6 bases from V and 1 from J, leaving 9 bases between them. This CDR3 has 14 residues. Germline CDR1 is KGHDR and CDR2 is SFDVKD. CDR3 nucleotides: TGTGCCACCAGTAATACGAGGAGCAATCAGCCCCAGCATTTT. This sequence encodes CATSNTRSNQPQHF.